This record concerns one T cell receptor beta chain sequence. The target antigen is unknown. The data were obtained in a study of T cell repertoires in cytomegalovirus infection. In the study overall: Public TCR beta signature analysis indicated the presence of both CMV infection and matching HLA type.

Regarding the study as a whole: Dominating the ex vivo response were TCR beta clonotypes that were CMV-specific and HLA-C-restricted.

In TCRdb, the reads were re-called with MiXCR into one record per CDR3 protein. Among around 140,000 distinct CDR3 sequences listed, under 8.5% were seen once. This sequence was found in a human donor in good health (CMV status not recorded). Some clones in this sample may be carry-over from other donors' samples. The sample consisted of PBMCs.

CDR3 DNA: TGTGCCAGCAGCTCGTCCGGGGGAATGGGAACAGATACGCAGTATTTT. It codes for CASSSSGGMGTDTQYF. J is TRBJ2-3 and V is TRBV7-2, with a weak D call TRBD2 (6 bases). Germline CDR1 reads SGHTA; CDR2 reads FQGNSA. V dropped 4 bases and J dropped 3 bases, with 17 bases sitting between them. This CDR3 has 16 amino acids.